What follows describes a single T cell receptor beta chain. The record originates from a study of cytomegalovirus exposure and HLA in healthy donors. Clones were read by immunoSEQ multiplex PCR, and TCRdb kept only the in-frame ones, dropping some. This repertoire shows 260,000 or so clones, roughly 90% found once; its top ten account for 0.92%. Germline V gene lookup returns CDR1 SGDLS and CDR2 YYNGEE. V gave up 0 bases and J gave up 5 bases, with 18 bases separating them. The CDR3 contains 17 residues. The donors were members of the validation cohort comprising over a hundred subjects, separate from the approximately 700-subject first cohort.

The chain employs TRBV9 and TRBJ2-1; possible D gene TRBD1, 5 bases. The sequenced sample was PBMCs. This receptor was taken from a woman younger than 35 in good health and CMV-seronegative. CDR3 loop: CASSVGGRRSQNNEQFF. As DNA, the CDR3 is TGTGCCAGCAGCGTAGGGGGCCGACGCTCCCAGAACAATGAGCAGTTCTTC.